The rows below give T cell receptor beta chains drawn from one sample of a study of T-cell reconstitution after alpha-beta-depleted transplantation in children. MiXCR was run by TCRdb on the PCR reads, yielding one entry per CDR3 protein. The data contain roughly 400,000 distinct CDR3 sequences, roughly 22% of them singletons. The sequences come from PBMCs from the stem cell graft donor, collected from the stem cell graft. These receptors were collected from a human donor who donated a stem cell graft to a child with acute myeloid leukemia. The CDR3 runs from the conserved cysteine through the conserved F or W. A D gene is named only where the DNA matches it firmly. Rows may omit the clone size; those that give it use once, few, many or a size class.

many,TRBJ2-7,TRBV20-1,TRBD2,CSALGLAGVHEQYF,TGCAGTGCTCTGGGACTAGCGGGAGTTCACGAGCAGTACTTC
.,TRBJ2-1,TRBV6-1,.,CASHRLSNNEQFF,TGTGCCAGCCACCGGCTATCGAACAATGAGCAGTTCTTC
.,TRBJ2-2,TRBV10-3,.,CAISMYRLVNTGELFF,TGTGCCATCAGTATGTACAGACTGGTGAACACCGGGGAGCTGTTTTTT
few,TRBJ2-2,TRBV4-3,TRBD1,CASSQRRFREQGTGELFF,TGCGCCAGCAGCCAAAGGCGGTTCAGGGAACAGGGGACCGGGGAGCTGTTTTTT
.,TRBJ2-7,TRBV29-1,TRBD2,CSVRAGGLYYEQYF,TGCAGCGTTCGAGCGGGAGGCCTATACTACGAGCAGTACTTC
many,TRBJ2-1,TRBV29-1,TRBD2,CSVVGLADYNEQFF,TGCAGCGTTGTGGGTCTAGCGGATTACAATGAGCAGTTCTTC
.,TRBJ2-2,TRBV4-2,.,CASSLGLDNTGELFF,TGTGCCAGCAGTCTGGGACTTGATAACACCGGGGAGCTGTTTTTT
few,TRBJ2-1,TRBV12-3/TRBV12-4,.,CASSLGDDNEQFF,TGTGCCAGCAGTTTAGGGGACGACAATGAGCAGTTCTTC
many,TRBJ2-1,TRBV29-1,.,CSVHKQGYNEQFF,TGCAGCGTCCATAAGCAAGGCTACAATGAGCAGTTCTTC
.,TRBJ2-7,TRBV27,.,CASSSWREQYF,TGTGCCAGCAGCTCCTGGCGGGAGCAGTACTTC
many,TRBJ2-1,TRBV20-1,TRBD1,CSARVDLGTGASYNEQFF,TGCAGTGCTAGAGTTGATCTTGGGACAGGGGCTTCCTACAATGAGCAGTTCTTC
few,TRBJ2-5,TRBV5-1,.,CASSWDPQETQYF,TGCGCCAGCAGCTGGGACCCTCAAGAGACCCAGTACTTC
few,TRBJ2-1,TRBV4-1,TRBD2,CASSQEAGRNNEQFF,TGCGCCAGCAGCCAAGAAGCGGGAAGGAACAATGAGCAGTTCTTC
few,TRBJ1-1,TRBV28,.,CASSLARTEAFF,TGTGCCAGCAGTTTAGCCCGGACTGAAGCTTTCTTT
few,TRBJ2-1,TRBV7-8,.,CASSPLPRDEQFF,TGTGCCAGCAGCCCGTTACCCCGGGACGAGCAGTTCTTC
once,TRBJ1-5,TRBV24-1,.,CATSGADYSNQPQHF,TGTGCCACCAGTGGGGCAGACTATAGCAATCAGCCCCAGCATTTT
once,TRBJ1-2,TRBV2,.,CASTAGDYGYTF,TGTGCCAGCACTGCGGGGGACTATGGCTACACCTTC
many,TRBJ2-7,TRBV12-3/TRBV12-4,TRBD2,CASSQLAAYEQYF,TGTGCCAGCAGCCAGCTAGCGGCCTACGAGCAGTACTTC
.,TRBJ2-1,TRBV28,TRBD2,CASVRTSGNGGNEQFF,TGTGCCAGCGTGAGGACTAGCGGGAACGGTGGCAATGAGCAGTTCTTC
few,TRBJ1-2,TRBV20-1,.,CSARGTVTNYGYTF,TGCAGTGCTAGAGGGACAGTGACCAACTATGGCTACACCTTC
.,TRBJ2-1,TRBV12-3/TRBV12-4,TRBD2,CASSLTSFNEQFF,TGTGCCAGCAGTCTGACTAGCTTCAATGAGCAGTTCTTC